The 26 T cell receptor beta chains in this list originate from one sample, sequenced in a study of response to subunit inactivated influenza vaccine. A single record per CDR3 protein comes from TCRdb applying MiXCR to the RT-PCR reads. Of approximately 230,000 distinct CDR3 sequences in the sample, 9% to 15% were seen once. The sample was non-naive T cells sorted from PBMCs, taken around 15 days before vaccination. These TCRs come from a man aged 50 to 59 who received an inactivated influenza vaccine.

In its sample, this clonotype was seen many times. CDR3 loop: CSAGFGGDETQYF. The CDR3 DNA reads TGCAGTGCTGGGTTTGGTGGGGACGAGACCCAGTACTTC. The chain employs TRBV20-1 and TRBJ2-5; either TRBD1 or TRBD2 may supply D (5 bases each). Germline V lookup: CDR1 DFQATT, CDR2 SNEGSKA (reference sequence). The V and J ends lost 5 bases and 5 bases respectively, with 15 bases between them. The CDR3 contains 13 residues.

This chain joins TRBV5-4 and TRBJ1-2; unclear D gene. Germline V gene sequence: CDR1 SGHNT, CDR2 YYREEE (reference sequence). V lost 4 bases, J lost 9 bases, and 13 bases lay in between. This CDR3 comprises 12 residues. The CDR3 spells CASSPGVVCYTF. The CDR3 DNA reads TGTGCCAGCAGCCCTGGGGTTGTTTGCTACACCTTC.

This rearrangement joins TRBV20-1 to TRBJ2-1; TRBD1 matches 7 bases. The CDR3 is 13 amino acids. Losses at the gene ends were 3 bases for V and 9 bases for J; bases not matched to a gene: 8. CDR1 and CDR2 (germline): DFQATT, SNEGSKA (reference sequence). CDR3: CSARSTGMAEQFF. CDR3 coding DNA: TGCAGTGCTAGGTCGACAGGGATGGCTGAGCAGTTCTTC.

This clonotype was seen only a few times. The chain has TRBV27 and TRBJ2-7; 9 nucleotides align to TRBD1. Germline V gene sequence: CDR1 MNHEY, CDR2 SMNVEV (reference sequence). V shed 6 bases and J 4 bases; nucleotides not matched to a gene: 10. The length of the CDR3 is 15 residues. In DNA, the CDR3 is TGTGCCAGCAGAGATACAGGGGGCAGAACTTACGAGCAGTACTTC. This sequence encodes CASRDTGGRTYEQYF.

This clonotype showed up many times. The chain joins TRBV12-3 or TRBV12-4 to TRBJ2-7; D perhaps matches TRBD2 (5 bases). V was trimmed by 6 bases and J by 4 bases, leaving 10 bases between them. The CDR3 runs 12 residues. The CDR3 DNA reads TGTGCCAGCAGCCCGGACTTGTACGAGCAGTACTTC. Translated: CASSPDLYEQYF.

This sequence joins TRBV7-3 and TRBJ2-1, with 8 bases aligning to TRBD2. The ends lost 5 bases at V and 5 bases at J; junction bases unmatched: 8. Germline CDR1 reads SGHTA; CDR2 reads FQGTGA. The CDR3 consists of 15 residues. The CDR3 region is CASSPSAGGNNEQFF. The CDR3 bases are TGTGCCAGCAGCCCCTCTGCGGGAGGTAACAATGAGCAGTTCTTC.

The V gene is TRBV24-1, the J gene TRBJ2-1; 9 bases agree with TRBD1. V shed 2 bases, J shed 9 bases, and the junction held 7 bases outside the gene matches. Germline V gene sequence: CDR1 KGHDR, CDR2 SFDVKD. The CDR3 is made up of 15 amino acids. CDR3 sequence reads: CATSDCGTGIFEQFF. The CDR3 DNA sequence: TGTGCCACCAGTGATTGCGGGACAGGGATTTTTGAGCAGTTCTTC.

This clonotype was seen many times. The rearrangement joins TRBV20-1 to TRBJ2-5; D not resolved. Germline V CDR1 and CDR2: DFQATT, SNEGSKA (reference sequence). V lost 6 bases and J lost 2, with 13 bases in between. CDR3 size: 13 residues. The CDR3 spells CSAQGPPQETQYF. The CDR3 DNA reads TGCAGTGCACAAGGTCCACCTCAAGAGACCCAGTACTTC.

The CDR3 reads CASRWTGARTGELFF. The CDR3 nucleotides are TGTGCCAGCAGGTGGACAGGGGCGAGAACCGGGGAGCTGTTTTTT. The chain couples TRBV12-3 or TRBV12-4 to TRBJ2-2, with 9 bases matching TRBD1. The CDR3 covers 15 residues. V was pared by 6 bases and J by 5 bases, with 7 bases of the junction left unmatched.

This clonotype was counted ten times or more. This rearrangement joins TRBV4-1 to TRBJ2-7; D unresolved. This CDR3 has 11 amino acids. The V end was cut by 6 bases, the J end by 5 bases, with 8 bases between. Germline V gives CDR1 MGHRA, CDR2 YSYEKL. Here the CDR3 DNA reads TGCGCCAGCAGTTATAAACACGAGCAGTACTTC. This translates into CASSYKHEQYF.

As regards this clonotype: At one end, the junction sequence differs from germline, possibly due to a read error. The chain combines TRBV5-6 with TRBJ1-1; no clear D gene. This CDR3 has 13 amino acids. Germline V gives CDR1 SGHDT, CDR2 YYEEEE. The CDR3 loop reads CASSPTVNSEAFF. The CDR3 DNA is TGTGCCAGCAGCCCGACGGTGAACTCTGAAGCTTTCTTT.

The chain employs TRBV4-3 and TRBJ2-5, with 10 positions matching TRBD2. V shed 0 bases and J 9 bases; nucleotides not matched to a gene: 7. The CDR3 sequence is 15 residues long. Germline V gene sequence: CDR1 LGHNA, CDR2 YSLEER. CDR3 DNA: TGCGCCAGCAGCCAAGATGCGAGCGGGAGGGGCCCCCAGTACTTC. It codes for CASSQDASGRGPQYF.

The chain carries TRBV24-1 and TRBJ2-1; 8 nucleotides align to TRBD2. CDR1 and CDR2 (germline): KGHDR, SFDVKD. J lost 2 bases, V lost 5 bases, and 4 bases had no gene match. This CDR3 has 15 amino acids. This CDR3 reads CATSGSGGAYNEQFF. For the CDR3, the DNA is TGTGCCACCAGTGGTTCGGGAGGGGCCTACAATGAGCAGTTCTTC.

This clonotype was counted between two and nine times. This sequence joins TRBV7-2 and TRBJ1-5; D remains ambiguous. The CDR3 is made up of 15 amino acids. Between the trimmed V and J ends, which lost 5 bases and 0 bases, there was a span of 11 bases. Germline V CDR1 and CDR2: SGHTA, FQGNSA. This chain's CDR3 is CASSTARGSNQPQHF. The CDR3 DNA follows: TGTGCCAGCAGCACCGCCCGGGGTAGCAATCAGCCCCAGCATTTT.

The chain joins TRBV5-1 to TRBJ1-2; unclear D gene. Trimming left V 1 base short and J 6 bases short, with 7 bases between. Per germline, CDR1 SGHRS and CDR2 YFSETQ. The CDR3 covers 12 residues. CDR3 loop: CASSLYGNGYTF. The DNA of the CDR3 is TGCGCCAGCAGCTTGTACGGGAATGGCTACACCTTC.

The chain uses TRBV3-1 and TRBJ2-6; D is unclear. CDR1 is LGHDT, CDR2 YNNKEL, per germline (reference sequence). V lost 0 bases and J lost 8, with 5 bases in between. The CDR3 has 13 amino acids. The CDR3 here is CASSQDPPNVLTF. The CDR3 nucleotides are TGTGCCAGCAGCCAAGATCCGCCCAACGTCCTGACTTTC.

The V call is TRBV4-1, the J call TRBJ1-3; 7 nucleotides align to TRBD1. The V segment lost 1 base and the J segment 0 bases; nucleotides outside the gene matches: 9. This CDR3 is 18 amino acids long. The germline CDR1 and CDR2 sequences are MGHRA and YSYEKL. The CDR3 is CASSQGRQGPRSGNTIYF. The CDR3 nucleotides read TGCGCCAGCAGCCAAGGACGACAGGGTCCCCGCTCTGGAAACACCATATATTTT.

This clonotype was detected many times. The CDR3 DNA reads TGTGCCAGCAGTGAAGGACAGCTATCCTACGAGCAGTACTTC. Amino acids: CASSEGQLSYEQYF. This sequence joins TRBV7-9 and TRBJ2-7; a weak D match, TRBD1 (6 bases). CDR1 is SEHNR, CDR2 FQNEAQ, per germline (reference sequence). The CDR3 is 14 residues long. V lost 6 bases and J 1 base, leaving 13 bases between the germline ends.

The chain uses TRBV7-3 and TRBJ2-1; 8 bases are a match to TRBD2. The V gene end was trimmed by 5 bases and the J gene end by 7 bases; junction bases not matched to a gene: 13. Germline V gene sequence: CDR1 SGHTA, CDR2 FQGTGA. The CDR3 sequence is 16 residues long. The CDR3 is CASSPRGAGDSNEQFF. The CDR3 coding sequence is TGTGCCAGCAGCCCCAGGGGAGCGGGAGATTCGAATGAGCAGTTCTTC. The variable domain in full, completed from reference TRBV7-3 and TRBJ2-1, reads GAGVSQTPSNKVTEKGKYVELRCDPISGHTALYWYRQSLGQGPEFLIYFQGTGAADDSGLPNDRFFAVRPEGSVSTLKIQRTERGDSAVYLCASSPRGAGDSNEQFFGPGTRLTVL.

In this sample, this clonotype turned up many times. The J gene is TRBJ1-1, the V gene TRBV27; 9 bases are shared with TRBD1. The ends lost 4 bases at V and 11 bases at J; junction bases unmatched: 17. This CDR3 spans 16 amino acids. Germline V gives CDR1 MNHEY, CDR2 SMNVEV (reference sequence). CDR3 protein: CASSSLTTPDRGAAFF. The DNA for the CDR3 is TGTGCCAGCAGTTCCCTCACGACTCCCGACAGGGGGGCCGCTTTCTTT.

A few counts support this clonotype. The chain joins TRBV18 to TRBJ2-1, with 8 bases aligning to TRBD2. Germline trimming cut 6 bases from V and 9 bases from J; bases unmatched to any gene: 7. The CDR3 spans 13 residues. Per germline, CDR1 KGHSH and CDR2 LQKENI. The CDR3 sequence is CASSELREVEQFF. The CDR3 bases are TGTGCCAGCTCCGAGTTGCGGGAGGTTGAGCAGTTCTTC.

The V call is TRBV30, the J call TRBJ2-1; D possibly corresponds to TRBD2 (5 bases). V was cut by 2 bases and J by 8 bases, with 16 bases left in between. CDR3 length: 14 amino acids. The germline V gene encodes CDR1 GTSNPN and CDR2 SVGIG (reference sequence). The CDR3 DNA follows: TGTGCCTGGAGTTATGTCGGACTTGTTGATGAGCAGTTCTTC. The encoded protein is CAWSYVGLVDEQFF.

This clonotype was recorded many times. J is TRBJ1-4 and V is TRBV4-2, with D maybe TRBD1 (6 bases). The CDR3 is 15 residues long. V was cut by 0 bases and J by 8 bases, with 13 bases left in between. In germline, CDR1 is LGHNA, CDR2 YNFKEQ. Here the CDR3 DNA reads TGTGCCAGCAGCCAAGATAGAACCCAGGGGGAAAAACTGTTTTTT. Encoded protein: CASSQDRTQGEKLFF.

The chain carries TRBV6-5 and TRBJ2-1; 12 bases fit TRBD2. The junction had 6 bases not matched to a gene; V was cut back by 2 bases and J by 7 bases. The germline V gene encodes CDR1 MNHEY and CDR2 SVGAGI. The CDR3 sequence is 16 residues long. In nucleotides, the CDR3 is TGTGCCAGCAGTTACCCGACTAGCGGGGGCTCTAATGAGCAGTTCTTC. Protein sequence: CASSYPTSGGSNEQFF.

This clonotype was seen only a few times. The chain joins TRBV5-1 to TRBJ2-5, with D uncertain. Germline values: CDR1 SGHRS, CDR2 YFSETQ. This CDR3 has 12 amino acids. V lost 5 bases and J lost 4, with 9 bases in between. The CDR3 sequence is CASRLGVETQYF. CDR3 coding DNA: TGCGCCAGCAGGCTGGGCGTAGAGACCCAGTACTTC.

This clonotype was detected a few times. The chain recombines TRBV20-1 with TRBJ1-6; 8 bases agree with TRBD1. Germline trimming cut 1 base from V and 0 bases from J; bases unmatched to any gene: 2. The germline gives CDR1 DFQATT, CDR2 SNEGSKA (reference sequence). CDR3 length: 16 amino acids. CDR3 sequence (DNA): TGCAGTGCTAGAGCCGGACAGGGCTCCTATAATTCACCCCTCCACTTT. This gives the protein CSARAGQGSYNSPLHF.